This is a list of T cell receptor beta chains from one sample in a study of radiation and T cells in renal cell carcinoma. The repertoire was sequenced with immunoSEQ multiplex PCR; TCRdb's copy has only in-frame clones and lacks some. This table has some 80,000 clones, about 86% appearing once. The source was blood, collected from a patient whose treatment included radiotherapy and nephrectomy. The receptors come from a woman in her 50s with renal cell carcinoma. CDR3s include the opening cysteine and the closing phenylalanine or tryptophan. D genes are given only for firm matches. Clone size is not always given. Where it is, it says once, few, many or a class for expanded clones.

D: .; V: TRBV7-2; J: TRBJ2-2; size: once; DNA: TGTGCCAGCAGCCCGCGGTTACGGGGAGGCACCGGGGAGCTGTTTTTT; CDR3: CASSPRLRGGTGELFF
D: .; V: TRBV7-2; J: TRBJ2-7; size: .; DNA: TGTGCCAGCAGCTTGATTGACGGCAGGGGAATTTCGTTTTACGAGCAGTACTTC; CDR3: CASSLIDGRGISFYEQYF
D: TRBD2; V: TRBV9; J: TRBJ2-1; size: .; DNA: TGTGCCAGCAGCGTAGGGACCGGAGCTAGCGGGTACAATGAGCAGTTCTTC; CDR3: CASSVGTGASGYNEQFF
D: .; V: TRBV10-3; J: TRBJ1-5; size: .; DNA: TGTGCCATCGGCAGGGAAGTCAATCAGCCCCAGCATTTT; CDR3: CAIGREVNQPQHF
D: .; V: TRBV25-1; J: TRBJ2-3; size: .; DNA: TGTGCCAGCAGGGGGGGAATTAGCACAGATACGCAGTATTTT; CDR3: CASRGGISTDTQYF
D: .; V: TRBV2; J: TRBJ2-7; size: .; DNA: TGTGCCAGCAGTGAAGAGGAGGAGCAGGGGACCCAAAAGGAATACGAGCAGTACTTC; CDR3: CASSEEEEQGTQKEYEQYF
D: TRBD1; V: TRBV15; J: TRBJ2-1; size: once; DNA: TGTGCCACCAGCAGAGTTCGGGACAGGACAAACAATGAGCAGTTCTTC; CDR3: CATSRVRDRTNNEQFF
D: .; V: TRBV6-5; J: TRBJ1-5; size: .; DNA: TGTGCCAGCAGTTACTCGCACGCAAACGGGGGTCAGCCCCAGCATTTT; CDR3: CASSYSHANGGQPQHF
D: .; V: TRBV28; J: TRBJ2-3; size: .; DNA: TGTGCTAGTAGGAGTTCGGGGGATACGCAGTATTTT; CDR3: CASRSSGDTQYF
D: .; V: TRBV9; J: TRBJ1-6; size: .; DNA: TGTGCCAGCAGTGAACCGGGACCCAATTCACCCCTCCACTTT; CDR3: CASSEPGPNSPLHF
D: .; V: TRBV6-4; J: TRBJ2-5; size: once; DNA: TGTGCCAGCAGTGACCGGGGGACCCAAGAGACCCAGTACTTC; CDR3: CASSDRGTQETQYF
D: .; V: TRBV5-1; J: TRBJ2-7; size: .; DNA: TGCGCCAGCAGCTCAGGCCTGACCTACGAGCAGTACTTC; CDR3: CASSSGLTYEQYF
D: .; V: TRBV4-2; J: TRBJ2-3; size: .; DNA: TGTGCCAGCAGCCAAGCGATAGCGGCTAGCACAGATACGCAGTATTTT; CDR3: CASSQAIAASTDTQYF
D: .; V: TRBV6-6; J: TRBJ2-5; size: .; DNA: TGTGCCAGCAGTTACTCGGTTGCAGGGGAAGGGACCCAGTACTTC; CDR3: CASSYSVAGEGTQYF
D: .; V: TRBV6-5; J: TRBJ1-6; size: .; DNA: TGTGCCAGCAGTTACTCAGGGGCTAATTCACCCCTCCACTTT; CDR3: CASSYSGANSPLHF
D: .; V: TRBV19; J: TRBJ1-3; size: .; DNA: TGTGCCAGTAAACAGCTTCAGAGGGGCTCTGGAAACACCATATATTTT; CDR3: CASKQLQRGSGNTIYF
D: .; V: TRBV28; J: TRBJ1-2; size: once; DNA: TGTGCCAGCAGTTTTCCCAAGTGGGGAGCTAACTATGGCTACACCTTC; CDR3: CASSFPKWGANYGYTF
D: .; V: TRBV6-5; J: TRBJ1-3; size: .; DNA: TGTGCCAGCAGCGACACCTACTCTGGAAACACCATATATTTT; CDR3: CASSDTYSGNTIYF
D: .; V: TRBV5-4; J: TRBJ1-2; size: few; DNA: TGTGCCAGCAGCTTGGAGCCAGGGACTAACTATGGCTACACCTTC; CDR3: CASSLEPGTNYGYTF
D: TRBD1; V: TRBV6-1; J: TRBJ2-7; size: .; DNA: TGTGCCAGCAGCCCATGGGACAGTGAGGGCGAGCAGTACTTC; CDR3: CASSPWDSEGEQYF
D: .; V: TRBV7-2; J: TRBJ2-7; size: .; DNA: TGTGCCAGCAGCTTATCCACTAGTACCCCCTACGAGCAGTACTTC; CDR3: CASSLSTSTPYEQYF
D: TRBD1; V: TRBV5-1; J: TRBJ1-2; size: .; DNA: TGCGCCAGCAGCTCCCCGGACAGGGGAAGTGGCTACACCTTC; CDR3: CASSSPDRGSGYTF
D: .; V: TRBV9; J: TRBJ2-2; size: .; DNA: TGTGCCAGCAGCGTAGCGCCGCAGGGGAGGGACGGGGAGCTGTTTTTT; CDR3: CASSVAPQGRDGELFF
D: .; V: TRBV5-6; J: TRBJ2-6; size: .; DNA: TGTGCCAGCAGCCCACAGGGGAGGCTATTGGCCAACGTCCTGACTTTC; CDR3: CASSPQGRLLANVLTF
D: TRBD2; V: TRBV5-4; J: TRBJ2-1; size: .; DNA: TGTGCCAGCACTACCGGACTAGCGCACTTCAATGAGCAGTTCTTC; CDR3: CASTTGLAHFNEQFF
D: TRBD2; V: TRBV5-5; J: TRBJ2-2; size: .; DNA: TGTGCCAGCAGCTTGTTACTGACTAGCGGGAACACCGGGGAGCTGTTTTTT; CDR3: CASSLLLTSGNTGELFF
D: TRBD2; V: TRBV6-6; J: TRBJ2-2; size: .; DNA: TGTGCCAGCAGTACTACTAGCGGGATGAACACCGGGGAGCTGTTTTTT; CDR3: CASSTTSGMNTGELFF
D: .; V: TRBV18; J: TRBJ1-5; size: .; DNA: TGTGCCAGCTCGCCGATCGCCGGGACCGATCAGCCCCAGCATTTT; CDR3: CASSPIAGTDQPQHF
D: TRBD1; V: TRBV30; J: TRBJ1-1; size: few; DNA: TGTGCCTGGAAAGGACAGGGCTACATGAACACTGAAGCTTTCTTT; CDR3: CAWKGQGYMNTEAFF
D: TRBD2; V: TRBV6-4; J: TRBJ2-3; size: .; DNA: TGTGCCAGCAGTCAGAGCGGGGGGGCCGTCACAGATACGCAGTATTTT; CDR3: CASSQSGGAVTDTQYF
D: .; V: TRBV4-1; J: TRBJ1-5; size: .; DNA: TGCGCCAGCAGCCAAGCCACGAGTGGGGGCAATCAGCCCCAGCATTTT; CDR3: CASSQATSGGNQPQHF
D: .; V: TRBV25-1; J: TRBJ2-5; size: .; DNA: TGTGCCAGCACCCCGCTCGGGGAAGAGACCCAGTACTTC; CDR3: CASTPLGEETQYF
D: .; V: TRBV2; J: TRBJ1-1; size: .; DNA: TGTGCCAGCAGTCCAGGGTCCACTGAAGCTTTCTTT; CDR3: CASSPGSTEAFF
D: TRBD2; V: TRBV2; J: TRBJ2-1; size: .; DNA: TGTGCCAGCAGGCGAGCGGGGGGCCTAAATTACAATGAGCAGTTCTTC; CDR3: CASRRAGGLNYNEQFF
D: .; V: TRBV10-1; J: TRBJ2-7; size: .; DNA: TGCGCCAGCAGTGAGTCGAGGGCCGATGCCGGGAACGAGCAGTACTTC; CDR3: CASSESRADAGNEQYF
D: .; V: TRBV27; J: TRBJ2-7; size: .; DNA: TGTGCCAGCAGTTTATCTGCCTGGGGGTACGAGCAGTACTTC; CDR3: CASSLSAWGYEQYF
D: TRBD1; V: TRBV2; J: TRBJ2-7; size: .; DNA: TGTGCCAGCAGTGCAGGGACAGGGGGACACGAGCAGTACTTC; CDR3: CASSAGTGGHEQYF
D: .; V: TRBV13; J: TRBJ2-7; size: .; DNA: TGTGCCAGCAGCTTACTCTTAGTCCGACGGGACAACTACGAGCAGTACTTC; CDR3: CASSLLLVRRDNYEQYF
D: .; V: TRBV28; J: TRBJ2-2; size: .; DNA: TGTGCCAGCAGTTTACCCCCTGACACCGGGGAGCTGTTTTTT; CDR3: CASSLPPDTGELFF
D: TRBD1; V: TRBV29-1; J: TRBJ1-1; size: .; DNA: TGCAGCGTTGATACAGAGGAGGGGGCCGAAACTGAAGCTTTCTTT; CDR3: CSVDTEEGAETEAFF
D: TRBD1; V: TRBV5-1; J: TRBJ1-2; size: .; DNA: TGCGCCAGCACAACAGGGGGTGCTGACTATGGCTACACCTTC; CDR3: CASTTGGADYGYTF
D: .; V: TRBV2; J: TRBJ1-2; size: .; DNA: TGTGCCAGCAGTGAACAGGGCAAAACTAACTATGGCTACACCTTC; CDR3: CASSEQGKTNYGYTF
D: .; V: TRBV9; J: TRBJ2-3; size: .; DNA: TGTGCCAGCAGCGTAGTCCCAGGTATGGATACGCAGTATTTT; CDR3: CASSVVPGMDTQYF
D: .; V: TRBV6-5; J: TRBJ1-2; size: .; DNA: TGTGCCAGCTTCCGGGGGGCAGGGGTCTTCTATGGCTACACCTTC; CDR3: CASFRGAGVFYGYTF
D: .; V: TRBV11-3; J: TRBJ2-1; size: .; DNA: TGTGCCAGCAGCTTGGGGCACAATGAGCAGTTCTTC; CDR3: CASSLGHNEQFF
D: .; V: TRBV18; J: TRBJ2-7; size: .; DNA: TGTGCCAGCTCACCACAGGAGAGCTCCTACGAGCAGTACTTC; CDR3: CASSPQESSYEQYF
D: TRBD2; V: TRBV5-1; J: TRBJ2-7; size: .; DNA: TGCGCCAGCAGCGGACTTGGGACTACCGAGCAGTACTTC; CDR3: CASSGLGTTEQYF
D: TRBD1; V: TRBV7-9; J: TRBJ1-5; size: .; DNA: TGTGCCAGCAGCTCCCGGACAGGGAAGGGGGAAGTCAATCAGCCCCAGCATTTT; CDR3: CASSSRTGKGEVNQPQHF
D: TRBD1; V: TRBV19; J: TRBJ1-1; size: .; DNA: TGTGCCAGTAGTAGGCCGGGACAGGGGAACACTGAAGCTTTCTTT; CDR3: CASSRPGQGNTEAFF
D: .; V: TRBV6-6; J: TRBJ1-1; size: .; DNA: TGTGCCAGCCGCCTAGAAAGGACGACTTTCTTT; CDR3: CASRLERTTFF
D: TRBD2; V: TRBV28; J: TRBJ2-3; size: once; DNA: TGTGCCAGCAGTACCCTAGGACTAGCGGGAGGGCCGAGGGATACGCAGTATTTT; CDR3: CASSTLGLAGGPRDTQYF
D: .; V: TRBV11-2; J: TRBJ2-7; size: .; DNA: TGTGCCAGCAGCCGGGGACTCTACGAGCAGTACTTC; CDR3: CASSRGLYEQYF
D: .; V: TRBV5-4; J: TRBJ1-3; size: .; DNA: TGTGCCAGCAGCGACGTACAGGGAGGGGGAAACACCATATATTTT; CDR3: CASSDVQGGGNTIYF
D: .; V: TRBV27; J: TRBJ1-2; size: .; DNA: TGTGCCAGCAGTCCGCTTGACAAGAACTATGGCTACACCTTC; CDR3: CASSPLDKNYGYTF
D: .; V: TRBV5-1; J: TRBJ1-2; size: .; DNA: TGCGCCAGCAGCCCAAGCTCAGGGATCGGATATGGCTACACCTTC; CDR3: CASSPSSGIGYGYTF